This T cell receptor (beta chain) was identified in a study of blood T cell repertoires in COVID-19. There are a few counts of this clone. TCRdb's copy holds only in-frame clones and misses some; the assay was immunoSEQ multiplex PCR. Of under 200,000 clones in the sample, 70% to 90% are singletons; the top ten hold roughly 8%. V lost 3 bases and J 6 bases, leaving 12 bases between the germline ends. This CDR3 is 13 amino acids long. Germline V gene data show CDR1 as SEHNR and CDR2 as FQNEAQ (reference sequence). This sequence originates from a man between 60 and 75 years old with acute or convalescent COVID-19. The rearrangement joins TRBV7-9 to TRBJ2-7; D uncertain. Sequencing was done on a sample of peripheral blood. The CDR3 spells CASSFDTHSEQYF. The CDR3 coding sequence is TGTGCCAGCAGCTTTGACACCCACAGCGAGCAGTACTTC.